These 19 T cell receptor beta chains were all obtained from the same sample, sequenced in a study of graft-versus-host responses after intestinal transplantation (dated by TCRdb to about 2021). To isolate intraepithelial and lamina propria lymphocytes from graft specimens, dithiothreitol, EDTA incubations and collagenase D digestion were used. The library relied on the immunoSEQ multiplex PCR assay. Drawn from immuneACCESS, this table holds only the in-frame rearrangements with V and J called that TCRdb kept. Clones are partly lost; checked studies trace under half to an unresolved V gene and leave the rest unexplained. Across this sample there are 60,000 to 65,000 clones, with about nine tenths seen only once. The ten largest clones capture approximately 1.7% of the sample. The sequencing here drew on ileum tissue, taken less than 400 days after transplant. Source of these receptors: a human patient who received an intestinal transplant, so some T cells may come from the graft donor.

This clone showed up just once. The rearrangement links TRBV5-1 to TRBJ1-1; TRBD1 matches 8 bases. The V and J ends lost 6 bases and 7 bases, in that order; junction bases with no gene match: 11. Germline V CDR1 and CDR2: SGHRS, YFSETQ. The CDR3 is 14 amino acids. The CDR3: CASMLVQGAIEAFF. In nucleotides, the CDR3 is TGCGCCAGCATGCTGGTCCAGGGGGCGATTGAAGCTTTCTTT.

This clone came up once. This sequence joins TRBV2 and TRBJ1-4, with D possibly being TRBD1 (5 bases). V dropped 8 bases and J dropped 0 bases, with 22 bases sitting between them. CDR1 SNHLY and CDR2 FYNNEI come from the germline V gene. CDR3 length: 18 amino acids. CDR3 in amino acids: CASGDRRGERSTNEKLFF. Here the CDR3 DNA reads TGTGCCAGCGGGGATCGTCGGGGGGAACGCTCAACTAATGAAAAACTGTTTTTT.

The chain has TRBV2 and TRBJ2-7, with D possibly matching TRBD2 (5 bases). The CDR3 has 11 residues. Trimming left V 6 bases short and J 2 bases short, with 5 bases between. Looked up from germline, CDR1 is SNHLY and CDR2 is FYNNEI. CDR3 residues: CASSGTYEQYF. CDR3 sequence (DNA): TGTGCCAGCAGCGGGACCTACGAGCAGTACTTC.

V usage is TRBV27 and J usage is TRBJ2-7; D is possibly TRBD2 (6 bases). Germline loops: CDR1 MNHEY, CDR2 SMNVEV (reference sequence). The V end was cut by 5 bases, the J end by 3 bases, with 17 bases between. The CDR3 runs to 15 residues. Written as DNA, the CDR3 is TGTGCCAGCAGTGCGGGACTCCCATCAATCTACGAGCAGTACTTC. It translates to CASSAGLPSIYEQYF.

The chain is built from TRBV28 and TRBJ1-6; D is perhaps TRBD1 (6 bases). This CDR3 has 16 amino acids. CDR1 is MDHEN, CDR2 SYDVKM, per germline. The V gene lost 4 bases and the J gene lost 10 bases, with 20 bases spanning the gap. CDR3 protein: CASSSRYREERSPLHF. CDR3 in DNA: TGTGCCAGCAGTTCGCGATACAGGGAGGAAAGGTCACCCCTCCACTTT. Together with reference TRBV28 and TRBJ1-6, the CDR3 gives the full variable domain: DVKVTQSSRYLVKRTGEKVFLECVQDMDHENMFWYRQDPGLGLRLIYFSYDVKMKEKGDIPEGYSVSREKKERFSLILESASTNQTSMYLCASSSRYREERSPLHFGNGTRLTVT.

This chain uses TRBV10-2 with TRBJ1-2; possible D gene TRBD1, 5 bases. Germline values: CDR1 WSHSY, CDR2 SAAADI. The V end lost 5 bases, the J end lost 6 bases, and 13 bases lay between the germline ends. CDR3 length: 13 amino acids. CDR3 in DNA: TGCGCCAGCAGTCCGGACATCACCCATGGCTACACCTTC. Its translation: CASSPDITHGYTF.

This rearrangement joins TRBV6-1 to TRBJ2-7; D is undetermined. Germline CDR1 and CDR2: MNHNS and SASEGT. V was trimmed by 10 bases and J by 1 base, leaving 17 bases between them. This CDR3 is built from 14 residues. The CDR3 protein is CATNRVPTSYEQYF. The CDR3 DNA sequence: TGTGCCACCAATCGGGTCCCTACTTCCTACGAGCAGTACTTC.

The V and J genes are TRBV7-6 and TRBJ2-5; D assignment may be TRBD1 or TRBD2 (5 bases each). The CDR3 runs 18 residues. The germline V gene encodes CDR1 SGHVS and CDR2 FNYEAQ. V shed 4 bases and J shed 4 bases, with 25 bases lying between them. CDR3 region: CASSSIPIGASPVETQYF. The CDR3 coding sequence is TGTGCCAGCAGCTCGATCCCTATCGGGGCTTCGCCTGTAGAGACCCAGTACTTC.

The rearrangement links TRBV4-2 to TRBJ2-3; perhaps TRBD1 as D (6 bases). The germline V and J ends were trimmed by 5 bases and 4 bases, with 10 bases remaining between them. The CDR3 is 13 amino acids. The germline gives CDR1 LGHNA, CDR2 YNFKEQ. DNA of the CDR3: TGTGCCAGCAGCTTGGACAGTTCAGATACGCAGTATTTT. Amino acid sequence: CASSLDSSDTQYF.

This rearrangement joins TRBV11-3 to TRBJ2-5, with TRBD2 matching 12 bases. This CDR3 has 17 amino acids. Germline loops: CDR1 SGHNT, CDR2 YENEEA. The junction had 10 bases not matched to a gene; V was cut back by 4 bases and J by 4 bases. CDR3 sequence (DNA): TGTGCCAGCAGCTCCGCGGGCCTAGCGGGGGGGCGAGAGACCCAGTACTTC. It encodes CASSSAGLAGGRETQYF.

The genes are TRBV28 and TRBJ1-5; 7 nucleotides align to TRBD1. Germline V gene lookup returns CDR1 MDHEN and CDR2 SYDVKM. This CDR3 has 15 amino acids. V shed 4 bases and J 8 bases; nucleotides not matched to a gene: 11. The CDR3 reads CASSYLQGKVEPQHF. In nucleotides, the CDR3 is TGTGCCAGCAGTTACCTACAGGGGAAGGTAGAGCCCCAGCATTTT.

The gene calls are TRBV7-9 and TRBJ1-6; D is ambiguous. V was shortened by 0 bases and J by 8 bases, with 5 bases between the two germline ends. The CDR3 loop spans 13 amino acids. The germline CDR1 and CDR2 sequences are SEHNR and FQNEAQ (reference sequence). The CDR3 loop reads CASSLAGDSPLHF. The CDR3 DNA is TGTGCCAGCAGCTTAGCCGGGGATTCACCCCTCCACTTT.

The rearrangement joins TRBV28 to TRBJ2-1; the D is unclear. The CDR3 runs to 14 residues. The V gene lost 2 bases and the J gene lost 4 bases, with 9 bases spanning the gap. Germline-derived CDR1 and CDR2 are MDHEN and SYDVKM. The CDR3: CASSLDQGYNEQFF. CDR3 in DNA: TGTGCCAGCAGTTTAGATCAAGGGTACAATGAGCAGTTCTTC.

This chain uses TRBV6-5 with TRBJ1-3, with D maybe TRBD1 (5 bases). The V gene's germline CDR1 is MNHEY and CDR2 SVGAGI. Trimming removed 2 bases at V and 0 bases at J, with 11 bases between. The CDR3 covers 16 residues. The CDR3 nucleotides read TGTGCCAGCAGTTACGAGGGGCCGTCCTCTGGAAACACCATATATTTT. The encoded protein is CASSYEGPSSGNTIYF.

The chain couples TRBV6-5 to TRBJ2-7; D is uncertain. Per the germline V gene, CDR1 is MNHEY and CDR2 is SVGAGI. V gave up 6 bases and J gave up 7 bases, with 19 bases separating them. The CDR3 consists of 14 residues. The CDR3 spells CASSVRWAHGEQYF. The DNA of the CDR3 is TGTGCCAGCAGCGTAAGGTGGGCGCATGGGGAGCAGTACTTC.

V gene TRBV6-6 combines with J gene TRBJ2-2, with 7 bases fitting TRBD2. CDR3 size: 16 residues. Trimming removed 7 bases from V and 6 bases from J; junction bases left unmatched: 14. Germline V gives CDR1 MNHNY, CDR2 SVGAGI (reference sequence). CDR3 nucleotide sequence: TGTGCCAGCAACTATGGGGGGGGAGGGGCCCCCGGGGAGCTGTTTTTT. It yields the protein CASNYGGGGAPGELFF.

This chain links TRBV6-1 with TRBJ1-2, with D unresolved. The germline V gene encodes CDR1 MNHNS and CDR2 SASEGT. Trimming removed 3 bases from V and 0 bases from J, with 5 bases in between. The CDR3 contains 13 residues. The CDR3 region is CASSDRTNYGYTF. The CDR3 DNA reads TGTGCCAGCAGTGATAGAACTAACTATGGCTACACCTTC.

This clone was seen only once. The genes are TRBV5-1 and TRBJ2-7; D not resolved. There are 12 residues in the CDR3. Trimming cost V 7 bases and J 4 bases, with 12 bases left between them. Germline V gene lookup returns CDR1 SGHRS and CDR2 YFSETQ. CDR3 sequence: CASGPGVYEQYF. In DNA form, the CDR3 reads TGCGCCAGCGGCCCCGGAGTATACGAGCAGTACTTC.

The chain carries TRBV5-6 and TRBJ2-5; tentative D call: TRBD2 (6 bases). Per the germline V gene, CDR1 is SGHDT and CDR2 is YYEEEE. The V end was cut by 4 bases, the J end by 9 bases, with 13 bases between. This CDR3 has 12 residues. The CDR3 here is CASSPLPGAQYF. DNA of the CDR3: TGTGCCAGCAGCCCCCTCCCGGGGGCCCAGTACTTC.